This T cell receptor beta chain is drawn from a study of T cell changes during pregnancy in multiple sclerosis (dated by TCRdb to about 2019). For context, the study as a whole: Changes in the T cell repertoire over the course of pregnancy were examined in this study in women with multiple sclerosis.

Libraries were made using the immunoSEQ multiplex PCR assay. The table comes from immuneACCESS by way of TCRdb, which keeps in-frame sequences with V and J called. Part of the clones is missing from these tables; in studies checked, under half for an unresolved V gene and the rest for unknown reasons. The sample table contains about 53,000 clones; only one count was recorded for 80% to 95% of them. The top ten clonotypes cover 0.45% to 0.6% of the sample. As concerns this clone: It lacks a known antigen. Within one base of it there is no much larger clone, and no base qualities were kept.

Measured from the cysteine to the phenylalanine, the CDR3 is 14 residues long. CDR3 DNA is the only sequence kept; it has 42 bases, read in frame from the first base. Trimming at the junction amounts to 3 bases on V and 6 bases on J, and the germline ends lie 15 bases apart. According to the germline V gene, CDR1 reads SQVTM and CDR2 reads ANQGSEA. Recombination linked TRBV29-1 to TRBJ2-1, with the D gene too uncertain to name. The TCR was taken from a female donor with multiple sclerosis, enrolled in a pregnancy study. The source material was CD4+ T cells from peripheral blood mononuclear cells, sampled in the third trimester of pregnancy. The DNA sequence is TGCAGCGTTGACTCCTGGCCCCGGAGCAATGAGCAGTTCTTC. Its product reads: CSVDSWPRSNEQFF.